These 27 T cell receptor beta chains were sequenced from one sample in a study of cytomegalovirus exposure and HLA in healthy donors. The PCR employed 60 Vbeta primers together with 13 Jbeta primers. Assay: immunoSEQ multiplex PCR; the TCRdb copy retains only in-frame clones and omits some. This table has over 150,000 clones, 75% to 90% appearing once. Input material: PBMCs. Every receptor here comes from a man aged 30-40 years in good health and CMV-seropositive.

The V call is TRBV10-2, the J call TRBJ1-4; D perhaps matches TRBD1 (6 bases). Trimming cost V 5 bases and J 11 bases, with 24 bases left between them. CDR3 length: 16 amino acids. Germline values: CDR1 WSHSY, CDR2 SAAADI. This CDR3 reads CASSTDRIEPLGKLFF. The CDR3 nucleotides are TGCGCCAGCAGTACCGACAGGATAGAGCCCCTTGGGAAACTGTTTTTT.

The DNA of the CDR3 is TGCGCCAGCAGCTTCCTTGGACAGGCCGCTGGAAACACCATATATTTT. It encodes CASSFLGQAAGNTIYF. V gene TRBV5-1 combines with J gene TRBJ1-3, with 7 bases aligning to TRBD1. V was clipped by 2 bases and J by 2 bases; unmatched bases: 7. In germline, CDR1 is SGHRS, CDR2 YFSETQ. This CDR3 has 16 amino acids.

The V and J genes are TRBV5-1 and TRBJ2-3; weak D call: TRBD1 (8 bases). From germline, CDR1 is SGHRS and CDR2 YFSETQ. Trimming took 4 bases from V and 0 from J, leaving 15 bases between them. CDR3 length: 16 amino acids. The CDR3, as DNA: TGCGCCAGCAGCCGTGACAGGGGAGGGAGCACAGATACGCAGTATTTT. Residues: CASSRDRGGSTDTQYF.

The V and J genes are TRBV7-8 and TRBJ1-6, with no clear D. V lost 1 base and J lost 13, with 8 bases in between. Germline V gives CDR1 SGHVS, CDR2 FQNEAQ. The CDR3 spans 12 residues. The CDR3 is CASSLGGVPLHF. The CDR3 nucleotides are TGTGCCAGCAGCTTAGGCGGGGTTCCCCTCCACTTT.

This clone was seen once. The genes are TRBV11-3 and TRBJ2-5; 11 nucleotides line up with TRBD2. The junction had 14 bases not matched to a gene; V was cut back by 4 bases and J by 1 base. The CDR3 has 19 amino acids. The V gene's germline CDR1 is SGHNT and CDR2 YENEEA. This chain's CDR3 is CASSSQWDRLAGTQETQYF. The CDR3 nucleotides read TGTGCCAGCAGCTCCCAGTGGGATAGACTAGCGGGGACCCAAGAGACCCAGTACTTC.

This clone was seen a single time. This chain connects TRBV5-1 to TRBJ2-7; D ambiguous. CDR1 SGHRS and CDR2 YFSETQ come from the germline V gene. V lost 1 base and J lost 3, with 11 bases in between. CDR3 length: 14 amino acids. CDR3 amino acids: CASSLNLAFYEQYF. Here the CDR3 DNA reads TGCGCCAGCAGCTTGAATTTGGCATTCTACGAGCAGTACTTC.

The genes are TRBV28 and TRBJ1-2, with 7 bases fitting TRBD1. V shed 7 bases, J shed 5 bases, and the junction held 4 bases outside the gene matches. This CDR3 contains 12 residues. The germline gives CDR1 MDHEN, CDR2 SYDVKM. Written as DNA, the CDR3 is TGTGCCAGCACAACAGGGGAATATGGCTACACCTTC. As protein: CASTTGEYGYTF.

V gene TRBV14 combines with J gene TRBJ2-7, with TRBD1 matching over 8 bases. This CDR3 region has 16 residues. Germline CDR1 SGHDN, CDR2 FVKESK. V gave up 4 bases and J gave up 9 bases; unmatched junction bases: 17. CDR3 sequence: CASSPPVGQGAGGQYF. The CDR3, as DNA: TGTGCCAGCAGCCCCCCGGTTGGACAGGGTGCAGGGGGGCAGTACTTC.

This clone was seen once. The chain recombines TRBV27 with TRBJ1-6; tentative D call: TRBD1 (5 bases). Trimming pared 4 bases from V and 7 bases from J, leaving 11 bases between. CDR1 is MNHEY and CDR2 is SMNVEV in the germline V gene (reference sequence). The CDR3 has 14 amino acids. The CDR3 here is CASSSGGGNSPLHF. The CDR3, as DNA: TGTGCCAGCAGTTCGGGCGGGGGAAATTCACCCCTCCACTTT.

J is TRBJ2-3 and V is TRBV5-4; 8 bases agree with TRBD1. After removal of 9 bases from V and 2 bases from J, the junction contained 8 bases not matched to a gene. The CDR3 consists of 14 residues. CDR1 and CDR2 from the germline V gene are SGHNT and YYREEE (reference sequence). The CDR3 loop is CATAGGVVTDTQYF. The CDR3 nucleotides read TGTGCCACAGCAGGGGGCGTCGTCACAGATACGCAGTATTTT.

This clone was counted only a few times. The chain combines TRBV18 with TRBJ2-5, with 9 positions matching TRBD1. The CDR3 has 16 amino acids. After removal of 3 bases from V and 0 bases from J, the junction contained 5 bases not matched to a gene. Germline-derived CDR1 and CDR2 are KGHSH and LQKENI. This chain's CDR3 is CASSPSTGGNQETQYF. The CDR3 region has the DNA TGTGCCAGCTCACCTTCTACAGGGGGCAACCAAGAGACCCAGTACTTC.

The V call is TRBV5-1, the J call TRBJ2-1; TRBD2 agrees at 10 bases. The CDR3 is 17 residues long. Germline assignment: CDR1 SGHRS and CDR2 YFSETQ. V lost 2 bases to trimming and J lost 1 base; unmatched junction nucleotides: 6. The CDR3 region is CASSLRTSGLSYNEQFF. CDR3 in DNA: TGCGCCAGCAGCTTACGGACTAGCGGCCTTTCCTACAATGAGCAGTTCTTC.

The chain is built from TRBV27 and TRBJ1-1, with D possibly matching TRBD1 (5 bases). The CDR3 consists of 17 residues. Germline V CDR1 and CDR2: MNHEY, SMNVEV (reference sequence). V lost 6 bases to trimming and J lost 0 bases, with 20 bases between them. Here the CDR3 reads CASRPDTMGRMNTEAFF. CDR3 sequence (DNA): TGTGCCAGCAGGCCGGACACAATGGGCCGCATGAACACTGAAGCTTTCTTT.

The chain uses TRBV14 and TRBJ2-1, with 10 nucleotides matching TRBD1. The trim removed 0 bases at V and 5 bases at J, leaving 4 bases unmatched. CDR1 and CDR2 from the germline V gene are SGHDN and FVKESK. CDR3 length equals 16 residues. Here the CDR3 DNA reads TGTGCCAGCAGCCAAGAAATCGGACAGGGGGACAATGAGCAGTTCTTC. This encodes CASSQEIGQGDNEQFF.

The chain employs TRBV6-5 and TRBJ2-1; TRBD2 matches at 9 bases. The CDR3 totals 15 residues. CDR1 MNHEY and CDR2 SVGAGI come from the germline V gene. V shed 8 bases and J 7 bases; nucleotides not matched to a gene: 12. CDR3 residues: CASAGAGGFGNEQFF. As DNA, the CDR3 is TGTGCCAGCGCAGGGGCGGGGGGGTTCGGGAATGAGCAGTTCTTC.

The rearrangement links TRBV9 to TRBJ2-7, with a possible D match to TRBD1 (6 bases). CDR3 size: 14 residues. V lost 4 bases, J lost 9 bases, and 20 bases lay in between. Germline V gene lookup returns CDR1 SGDLS and CDR2 YYNGEE. CDR3 DNA sequence: TGTGCCAGCAGCCAAGCGTTGTCCGGGACACCGCAGTACTTC. Its protein is CASSQALSGTPQYF.

This clone was observed a handful of times. V and J are TRBV6-1 and TRBJ1-3; 7 nucleotides match TRBD1. There are 15 residues in the CDR3. V lost 3 bases and J lost 3; bases outside the gene matches: 5. From germline, CDR1 is MNHNS and CDR2 SASEGT. Here the CDR3 reads CASSETGTGGNTIYF. CDR3 nucleotide sequence: TGTGCCAGCAGTGAGACAGGGACTGGTGGAAACACCATATATTTT.

This sequence joins TRBV27 and TRBJ1-1, with 7 bases aligning to TRBD1. The CDR3 loop spans 14 amino acids. Germline CDR1 reads MNHEY; CDR2 reads SMNVEV (reference sequence). V shed 6 bases and J 0 bases; nucleotides not matched to a gene: 4. The CDR3 spells CASSLGTVNTEAFF. DNA for the CDR3: TGTGCCAGCAGCCTCGGGACAGTGAACACTGAAGCTTTCTTT.

CDR3: CASSEKSRGGYTF. For the CDR3, the DNA is TGTGCCAGCAGTGAAAAGAGCAGGGGCGGCTACACCTTC. The rearrangement joins TRBV6-1 to TRBJ1-2; D possibly corresponds to TRBD1 (6 bases). Trimming pared 2 bases from V and 8 bases from J, leaving 12 bases between. CDR3 length equals 13 residues. Germline V gives CDR1 MNHNS, CDR2 SASEGT.

This sequence joins TRBV29-1 and TRBJ2-1; 7 nucleotides match TRBD2. The germline gives CDR1 SQVTM, CDR2 ANQGSEA. This CDR3 contains 14 residues. V lost 4 bases to trimming and J lost 5 bases; unmatched junction nucleotides: 8. The chain's CDR3 is CSVGGRESHNEQFF. The CDR3 DNA sequence: TGCAGCGTTGGGGGGAGGGAGTCCCACAATGAGCAGTTCTTC.

The count of this clone is one. J is TRBJ2-1 and V is TRBV28, with 8 bases lining up with TRBD1. This CDR3 is 15 amino acids long. Germline V gene lookup returns CDR1 MDHEN and CDR2 SYDVKM. The V and J ends lost 5 bases and 12 bases, in that order; junction bases with no gene match: 15. CDR3 nucleotides: TGTGCCAGCAGTCCCAGGGGGCTCACCCCAATGGGGCAGTTCTTC. As protein: CASSPRGLTPMGQFF.

This clone was counted once. The chain carries TRBV9 and TRBJ2-3; D may be TRBD1 (5 bases). The V end was cut by 1 base, the J end by 0 bases, with 9 bases between. The V gene's germline CDR1 is SGDLS and CDR2 YYNGEE. This CDR3 has 15 residues. The CDR3 nucleotides read TGTGCCAGCAGCGTATCGCAGGGTAGCACAGATACGCAGTATTTT. The encoded protein is CASSVSQGSTDTQYF.

The chain has TRBV6-5 and TRBJ1-6; 7 nucleotides align to TRBD1. J gave up 7 bases and V 7 bases, and 7 bases lay outside the gene matches. The CDR3 is 14 residues long. Looked up from germline, CDR1 is MNHEY and CDR2 is SVGAGI. The CDR3: CASTTGQANSPLHF. Here the CDR3 DNA reads TGTGCCAGCACCACAGGACAGGCCAATTCACCCCTCCACTTT.

The rearrangement joins TRBV19 to TRBJ2-3; TRBD1 matches at 7 bases. This CDR3 comprises 13 residues. The ends lost 6 bases at V and 4 bases at J; junction bases unmatched: 4. Germline assignment: CDR1 LNHDA and CDR2 SQIVND (reference sequence). CDR3 coding DNA: TGTGCCAGTAGGAGACAGGGAGCAGATACGCAGTATTTT. Translation gives CASRRQGADTQYF.

The chain has TRBV4-3 and TRBJ2-7, with 7 bases fitting TRBD1. Germline V gene data show CDR1 as LGHNA and CDR2 as YSLEER. V dropped 0 bases and J dropped 3; count of bases not matched to a gene: 5. There are 15 residues in the CDR3. Here the CDR3 DNA reads TGCGCCAGCAGCCAAGATCGGGGACAGATCTACGAGCAGTACTTC. It encodes CASSQDRGQIYEQYF.

This chain connects TRBV9 to TRBJ2-4; 8 nucleotides align to TRBD2. CDR3 length: 18 amino acids. V lost 4 bases and J lost 0; bases outside the gene matches: 12. Germline-derived CDR1 and CDR2 are SGDLS and YYNGEE. CDR3 nucleotide sequence: TGTGCCAGCAGCCCCGGGCTAGCGGGCGTACTAGCCAAAAACATTCAGTACTTC. It encodes CASSPGLAGVLAKNIQYF.

This chain connects TRBV27 to TRBJ2-7; possibly TRBD2 for D (6 bases). V was shortened by 6 bases and J by 5 bases, with 14 bases between the two germline ends. Germline values: CDR1 MNHEY, CDR2 SMNVEV (reference sequence). The CDR3 extends over 13 amino acids. CDR3 bases: TGTGCCAGCAGAAACCCTAGCGCCCACGAGCAGTACTTC. Protein: CASRNPSAHEQYF.